This paragraph reports one TCR beta chain. Antigen unknown. The naive CD8 fraction comprised CD45RO-negative cells positively selected for CCR7 and excluded terminally differentiated effector memory CD45RA+ cells. The data belong to a study of shared clonotypes between healthy human individuals. Whole-study results and caveats: Against clonotypes common to all four donors, non-shared ones had lower generation probabilities. Naive subsets usually exceeded memory subsets in estimated richness. Sample collection involved blood only; tissue repertoires are likely different. Despite large depth, sorted-subset datasets appeared incompletely sequenced.

The CDR3 loop spans 15 amino acids. V dropped 4 bases and J dropped 1; count of bases not matched to a gene: 7. Germline V gives CDR1 MDHEN, CDR2 SYDVKM. Here immunoSEQ multiplex PCR was the method, and the copy in TCRdb shows in-frame clones only, minus some. This table has about 2.1 million clones, around 95% appearing once. The TCR sequence derives from a man aged 18 to 35 in good health. Some clones in this sample may be carry-over from other donors' samples. Sequencing was performed on naive CD8+ T cells from PBMCs. V usage is TRBV28 and J usage is TRBJ2-7; 7 nucleotides line up with TRBD2. CDR3 protein: CASSSPVGGSYEQYF. The CDR3 nucleotides are TGTGCCAGCAGTTCCCCGGTGGGGGGGTCCTACGAGCAGTACTTC.